A selection of T cell receptor beta chains follows, all from one sample in a study of cytomegalovirus exposure and HLA in healthy donors. TCRdb's table, derived via immunoSEQ multiplex PCR, lists solely in-frame clones and lacks some. The profile shows some 150,000 clones, roughly 85% of them singletons. The sequenced sample was PBMCs. These receptors originate from a woman aged 18-35 years in good health and CMV-seronegative. CDR3s include the opening cysteine and the closing phenylalanine or tryptophan. Fields, in order: J gene, clone size, V gene, D gene, CDR3 protein, CDR3 DNA. D genes are given only for firm matches. Where a row states a size, it is once, few, many or the class of an expanded clone; other rows omit it.

>TRBJ1-6|.|TRBV6-5|.
CASSYSPGVDSPLHF
TGTGCCAGCAGTTACTCACCAGGGGTTGATTCACCCCTCCACTTT
>TRBJ1-2|.|TRBV27|TRBD1
CASSPGTGFGYTF
TGTGCCAGCAGTCCCGGGACAGGGTTTGGCTACACCTTC
>TRBJ2-2|.|TRBV5-1|TRBD1
CASSPPGQGFTGELFF
TGCGCCAGCAGCCCCCCGGGACAGGGTTTCACCGGGGAGCTGTTTTTT
>TRBJ1-5|.|TRBV2|.
CASRGDSNQPQHF
TGTGCCAGCAGAGGAGATAGCAATCAGCCCCAGCATTTT
>TRBJ2-1|.|TRBV7-9|.
CASSPVDLLYNEQFF
TGTGCCAGCAGCCCGGTCGACTTACTTTACAATGAGCAGTTCTTC
>TRBJ2-7|.|TRBV5-4|TRBD2
CASSSQTSGLSPYEQYF
TGTGCCAGCAGCTCACAGACTAGCGGACTATCGCCCTACGAGCAGTACTTC
>TRBJ1-4|.|TRBV7-9|TRBD1
CASSTGGTNEKLFF
TGTGCCAGCAGCACAGGGGGCACTAATGAAAAACTGTTTTTT
>TRBJ2-7|.|TRBV27|TRBD1
CASSLLPTGSYEQYF
TGTGCCAGCAGTTTACTCCCGACAGGGAGCTACGAGCAGTACTTC
>TRBJ2-1|few|TRBV5-1|TRBD2
CASSRKGTGTSINSDEQFF
TGCGCCAGCAGCCGGAAGGGAACCGGGACTAGCATTAATTCAGATGAGCAGTTCTTC
>TRBJ1-3|.|TRBV28|.
CASRGGASSGNTIYF
TGTGCCAGCAGGGGGGGGGCGAGCTCTGGAAACACCATATATTTT
>TRBJ2-2|.|TRBV30|.
CAWSVAGAGELFF
TGTGCCTGGAGTGTTGCCGGGGCCGGGGAGCTGTTTTTT
>TRBJ1-2|.|TRBV28|.
CASSFMGPSNYGYTF
TGTGCCAGCAGTTTTATGGGGCCCTCTAACTATGGCTACACCTTC
>TRBJ1-4|.|TRBV10-3|.
CAIRAGRATNEKLFF
TGTGCCATCCGCGCAGGGAGGGCAACTAATGAAAAACTGTTTTTT
>TRBJ2-7|.|TRBV6-5|TRBD2
CASSLAGGLEQYF
TGTGCCAGCAGCTTAGCGGGAGGGCTCGAGCAGTACTTC
>TRBJ2-7|once|TRBV7-9|TRBD2
CASSPGLAGETYEQYF
TGTGCCAGCAGCCCCGGACTAGCGGGGGAAACCTACGAGCAGTACTTC
>TRBJ2-3|.|TRBV28|.
CASSFSARAGADTQYF
TGTGCCAGCAGTTTCTCGGCGCGAGCAGGGGCAGATACGCAGTATTTT
>TRBJ1-2|.|TRBV6-5|TRBD1
CVTRDRDLGGYTF
TGTGTCACGCGAGACAGGGATTTGGGTGGCTACACCTTC
>TRBJ1-1|once|TRBV6-5|TRBD1
CASSWDRKNTEAFF
TGTGCCAGCAGTTGGGACAGGAAGAACACTGAAGCTTTCTTT
>TRBJ2-5|once|TRBV19|.
CASRLSQEETQYF
TGTGCCAGTAGGTTATCTCAGGAAGAGACCCAGTACTTC
>TRBJ2-7|few|TRBV5-1|.
CASSLTGSLAYEQYF
TGCGCCAGCAGCTTGACAGGCTCGCTGGCCTACGAGCAGTACTTC
>TRBJ2-3|.|TRBV7-2|TRBD2
CASSPHGSGGVRDTQYF
TGTGCCAGCAGCCCCCATGGTAGCGGGGGGGTTCGAGATACGCAGTATTTT
>TRBJ2-2|.|TRBV28|.
CASTQNWQANTGELFF
TGTGCCAGCACCCAAAACTGGCAGGCGAACACCGGGGAGCTGTTTTTT
>TRBJ2-7|.|TRBV5-1|.
CASSFQVGASYEQYF
TGCGCCAGCAGCTTCCAAGTAGGGGCCTCCTACGAGCAGTACTTC
>TRBJ1-5|.|TRBV19|.
CATSQGHSNQPQHF
TGTGCCACCTCACAGGGCCATAGCAATCAGCCCCAGCATTTT
>TRBJ2-1|.|TRBV9|TRBD2
CASSVEASGRAWLYNEQFF
TGTGCCAGCAGCGTAGAGGCTAGCGGGAGGGCCTGGCTCTACAATGAGCAGTTCTTC
>TRBJ2-7|.|TRBV7-3|.
CASSRREAYEQYF
TGTGCCAGCAGCCGCCGAGAGGCCTACGAGCAGTACTTC
>TRBJ2-2|few|TRBV28|TRBD2
CASRRKIGLAGGRQLTNTGELFF
TGTGCCAGCAGGCGTAAAATCGGACTAGCGGGAGGGCGACAGTTAACGAACACCGGGGAGCTGTTTTTT
>TRBJ2-7|.|TRBV7-2|.
CASSTLELSNYEQYF
TGTGCCAGCTCCACTTTGGAGCTCTCGAACTACGAGCAGTACTTC
>TRBJ2-3|.|TRBV19|TRBD1
CASSMGTGTDTQYF
TGTGCCAGTAGTATGGGGACAGGGACAGATACGCAGTATTTT
>TRBJ2-7|.|TRBV28|.
CASMGGTGFLSYEQYF
TGTGCCAGCATGGGGGGAACGGGTTTTCTCTCCTACGAGCAGTACTTC
>TRBJ1-5|.|TRBV28|TRBD1
CASRAGTGGRYSNQPQHF
TGTGCCAGCAGAGCCGGGACAGGGGGGAGATATAGCAATCAGCCCCAGCATTTT
>TRBJ2-7|.|TRBV2|TRBD2
CASSWVGTSGPCEQYF
TGTGCCAGCAGTTGGGTAGGGACTAGCGGTCCGTGTGAGCAGTACTTC
>TRBJ2-7|.|TRBV7-2|.
CASSQRGRRVEEQYF
TGTGCCAGCAGCCAGCGTGGCAGGAGGGTGGAGGAGCAGTACTTC
>TRBJ1-1|.|TRBV7-9|.
CASSTQVADTEAFF
TGTGCCAGCAGTACACAGGTGGCGGACACTGAAGCTTTCTTT
>TRBJ1-5|.|TRBV19|TRBD1
CASGTGINQPQHF
TGTGCCAGCGGGACAGGGATCAACCAGCCCCAGCATTTT
>TRBJ2-7|.|TRBV11-2|TRBD1
CATGQAFNEQYF
TGTGCCACCGGACAGGCATTTAACGAGCAGTACTTC
>TRBJ1-2|.|TRBV7-2|TRBD1
CASSVTGYGYTF
TGTGCCAGCAGCGTGACAGGGTATGGCTACACCTTC
>TRBJ1-2|.|TRBV6-5|TRBD1
CASRILGQDDGYTF
TGTGCCAGCAGGATCTTGGGACAGGATGATGGCTACACCTTC
>TRBJ1-1|.|TRBV4-3|.
CASSQGGANTEAFF
TGCGCCAGCAGCCAAGGGGGCGCGAACACTGAAGCTTTCTTT
>TRBJ2-1|.|TRBV30|.
CAWSSDIYNEQFF
TGTGCCTGGAGTTCAGACATTTACAATGAGCAGTTCTTC
>TRBJ1-2|.|TRBV6-6|TRBD1
CASRADRGGHYGYTF
TGTGCCAGCAGAGCCGACAGGGGAGGGCACTATGGCTACACCTTC
>TRBJ2-1|.|TRBV10-3|TRBD2
CAISESRTSGGANEQFF
TGTGCCATCAGTGAGTCCCGGACTAGCGGGGGGGCGAATGAGCAGTTCTTC
>TRBJ1-2|.|TRBV5-8|.
CASSLASGYGYTF
TGTGCCAGCAGCTTGGCGTCGGGTTATGGCTACACCTTC
>TRBJ1-1|few|TRBV6-5|.
CAKQGRENTEAFF
TGTGCCAAACAAGGGAGAGAGAACACTGAAGCTTTCTTT
>TRBJ2-2|.|TRBV10-3|TRBD2
CAIRALANGELFF
TGTGCCATCAGAGCACTAGCGAACGGGGAGCTGTTTTTT
>TRBJ1-5|.|TRBV6-4|.
CASSESGRAMNQPQHF
TGTGCCAGCAGTGAGTCGGGGAGAGCCATGAATCAGCCCCAGCATTTT
>TRBJ2-7|.|TRBV5-4|.
CASSPGGQALLVGEQYF
TGTGCCAGCAGCCCTGGTGGGCAGGCATTACTTGTGGGCGAGCAGTACTTC
>TRBJ2-5|.|TRBV7-9|.
CASSLVRETQYF
TGTGCCAGCAGCTTAGTTCGAGAGACCCAGTACTTC